This is a list of T cell receptor beta chains from one sample in a study of a mutant IDH1 vaccine in newly diagnosed glioma. These receptors have no known antigen. Here immunoSEQ multiplex PCR was the method, and the copy in TCRdb shows in-frame clones only, minus some. The sample yields some 60,000 clones, around 83% seen once. The source material was PBMCs, sampled from a glioma patient whose treatment included an IDH1 peptide vaccine. All receptors derive from a woman between 45 and 60 years old with glioma. The CDR3 runs from the conserved cysteine through the conserved F or W. The D gene is left open where the match is weak. Clone size appears in some rows only: once, few, many, or a class for an expanded clone.

D,size,J,V,CDR3,DNA
TRBD1,.,TRBJ2-7,TRBV2,CASSDRGLGIYEQYF,TGTGCCAGCAGTGATAGGGGGCTAGGAATATACGAGCAGTACTTC
.,.,TRBJ2-5,TRBV2,CASSFRDAHF,TGTGCCAGCAGTTTCCGGGACGCCCACTTC
TRBD2,.,TRBJ2-2,TRBV13,CASSPRTGGLPGELFF,TGTGCCAGCAGCCCCCGAACGGGGGGGCTCCCCGGGGAGCTGTTTTTT
TRBD1,few,TRBJ1-2,TRBV18,CASSPRTGDPYGYTF,TGTGCCAGCTCACCCCGAACAGGGGATCCCTATGGCTACACCTTC
.,.,TRBJ2-3,TRBV5-1,CASSLAGLASTDTQYF,TGCGCCAGCAGCTTGGCGGGGCTAGCTAGCACAGATACGCAGTATTTT
.,.,TRBJ1-5,TRBV6-6,CASSLRTERGNQPQHF,TGTGCCAGCAGTCTGCGGACAGAAAGGGGCAATCAGCCCCAGCATTTT
.,few,TRBJ1-6,TRBV6-5,CATTPREGALHF,TGTGCCACCACTCCTCGGGAAGGGGCCCTCCACTTT
TRBD1,.,TRBJ1-2,TRBV6-1,CASSAWTGIDYTF,TGTGCCAGCAGTGCCTGGACAGGGATCGACTACACCTTC
.,.,TRBJ1-3,TRBV7-6,CASSLAGDSGNTIYF,TGTGCCAGCAGCTTAGCAGGGGACTCAGGAAACACCATATATTTT
TRBD2,.,TRBJ2-5,TRBV6-6,CASSYGGVGTQYF,TGTGCCAGCAGTTACGGGGGGGTCGGAACCCAGTACTTC
.,.,TRBJ1-1,TRBV15,CATSSRDTPNTEAFF,TGTGCCACCAGCAGCAGGGACACCCCGAACACTGAAGCTTTCTTT
.,.,TRBJ1-2,TRBV7-9,CASSLGTNYGYTF,TGTGCCAGCAGCTTAGGAACGAACTATGGCTACACCTTC
TRBD2,once,TRBJ2-1,TRBV7-9,CASSLNGLAAVEQFF,TGTGCCAGCAGCTTAAACGGCCTAGCGGCGGTTGAGCAGTTCTTC
TRBD2,.,TRBJ2-7,TRBV6-5,CASRLSGGGPYEQYF,TGTGCCAGCAGACTCTCGGGGGGAGGACCCTACGAGCAGTACTTC
TRBD1,.,TRBJ1-6,TRBV7-9,CASSARQGENSPLHF,TGTGCCAGCAGCGCACGACAGGGGGAAAATTCACCCCTCCACTTT
TRBD2,.,TRBJ2-1,TRBV9,CASSGTGGNEQFF,TGTGCCAGCAGCGGGACGGGGGGCAATGAGCAGTTCTTC
TRBD1,.,TRBJ1-3,TRBV7-9,CASSRSGGAGNTIYF,TGTGCCAGCAGCCGATCAGGGGGGGCTGGAAACACCATATATTTT
.,few,TRBJ1-1,TRBV9,CASSVGTNTEAFF,TGTGCCAGCAGCGTAGGAACGAACACTGAAGCTTTCTTT
.,.,TRBJ2-7,TRBV18,CASSPQVTYEQYF,TGTGCCAGCTCACCACAGGTAACCTACGAGCAGTACTTC
TRBD1,.,TRBJ1-2,TRBV7-9,CASSHAPGQAVYGYTF,TGTGCCAGCAGCCATGCCCCGGGACAGGCTGTCTATGGCTACACCTTC
TRBD1,.,TRBJ2-7,TRBV19,CASSIRQGKAYEQYF,TGTGCCAGTAGTATCCGACAGGGTAAGGCCTACGAGCAGTACTTC
.,.,TRBJ1-2,TRBV18,CASSQDSYGYTF,TGTGCCAGCTCACAGGACAGCTATGGCTACACCTTC
.,.,TRBJ1-2,TRBV27,CASSRGGDGYGYTF,TGTGCCAGCAGTCGAGGGGGGGACGGCTATGGCTACACCTTC
TRBD1,.,TRBJ1-2,TRBV7-2,CASSLRDGRTGDGYTF,TGTGCCAGCAGCTTACGGGACGGCCGGACAGGGGATGGCTACACCTTC
.,.,TRBJ1-1,TRBV5-1,CASSPGAFDTEAFF,TGCGCCAGCAGCCCGGGGGCGTTCGACACTGAAGCTTTCTTT
.,.,TRBJ1-6,TRBV27,CASSLRAGLISYNSPLHF,TGTGCCAGCAGTTTAAGAGCAGGCCTAATCTCCTATAATTCACCCCTCCACTTT
.,.,TRBJ1-5,TRBV5-1,CASSLDSANQPQHF,TGCGCCAGCAGCTTGGATTCAGCCAATCAGCCCCAGCATTTT
TRBD2,.,TRBJ2-4,TRBV30,CAWSVRAGGLETKNIQYF,TGTGCCTGGAGTGTACGAGCGGGGGGGCTCGAAACCAAAAACATTCAGTACTTC
.,.,TRBJ2-6,TRBV6-6,CASGSGASGANVLTF,TGTGCCAGCGGGTCGGGGGCCTCTGGGGCCAACGTCCTGACTTTC
.,.,TRBJ1-6,TRBV5-8,CASSLVRGVGSSPLHF,TGTGCCAGCAGCTTGGTGAGAGGGGTGGGATCTTCACCCCTCCACTTT
TRBD1,.,TRBJ1-1,TRBV14,CASSQSLGQAGTEAFF,TGTGCCAGCAGCCAAAGCCTGGGACAGGCGGGGACTGAAGCTTTCTTT
.,.,TRBJ1-2,TRBV9,CASSVDSPNYGYTF,TGTGCCAGCAGCGTAGACAGCCCTAACTATGGCTACACCTTC
TRBD2,.,TRBJ2-7,TRBV7-6,CASSLTSGGTYEQYF,TGTGCCAGCAGCTTAACTAGCGGGGGGACCTACGAGCAGTACTTC
TRBD1,.,TRBJ2-7,TRBV27,CASSWDSFSYEQYF,TGTGCCAGCAGTTGGGACAGCTTCTCCTACGAGCAGTACTTC
.,.,TRBJ2-1,TRBV2,CASSGERFYNEQFF,TGTGCCAGCAGTGGGGAGCGGTTCTACAATGAGCAGTTCTTC
TRBD1,.,TRBJ1-2,TRBV30,CAWSRDSTNYGYTF,TGTGCCTGGAGCAGGGACAGCACTAACTATGGCTACACCTTC
.,.,TRBJ1-5,TRBV5-6,CASTRNSPGADSNQPQHF,TGTGCCAGCACCCGAAACTCCCCAGGGGCGGATAGCAATCAGCCCCAGCATTTT